Each of the 22 T cell receptor beta chains below was sequenced from the same sample in a study of cytomegalovirus exposure and HLA in healthy donors. PCR amplification relied on 60 Vbeta primers (plus 13 Jbeta primers). Assay: immunoSEQ multiplex PCR; the TCRdb copy retains only in-frame clones and omits some. This sample has around 150,000 clones; approximately 71% occur once, and the top ten carry roughly 4.4%. The material sequenced was PBMCs. These receptors were obtained from a woman aged 18-29 years in good health and CMV-seropositive.

This clone was seen a few times. Other DNA sequences in this sample translate to the same CDR3. This chain joins TRBV6-6 and TRBJ1-5; 7 bases are shared with TRBD1. This CDR3 comprises 13 residues. The V gene's germline CDR1 is MNHNY and CDR2 SVGAGI (reference sequence). V lost 5 bases and J lost 4; bases outside the gene matches: 2. For the CDR3, the DNA is TGTGCCAGCAGTGACAGGGTAAATCAGCCCCAGCATTTT. This sequence encodes CASSDRVNQPQHF.

The J gene is TRBJ1-2, the V gene TRBV6-5; D might be TRBD1 (6 bases). CDR1 is MNHEY and CDR2 is SVGAGI in the germline V gene. CDR3 size: 15 residues. V dropped 4 bases and J dropped 3 bases, with 15 bases sitting between them. The DNA of the CDR3 is TGTGCCAGCAGTTTAGGCGGGGGGACACACTATGGCTACACCTTC. Its protein is CASSLGGGTHYGYTF.

CDR3 sequence reads: CASSDIMIIERGGYEQYF. CDR3 nucleotides: TGTGCCAGCAGCGACATCATGATTATCGAGCGGGGTGGATACGAGCAGTACTTC. J is TRBJ2-7 and V is TRBV7-3, with 7 bases fitting TRBD2. The V segment lost 5 bases and the J segment 4 bases; nucleotides outside the gene matches: 20. This CDR3 contains 18 residues. Germline lookup yields CDR1 SGHTA and CDR2 FQGTGA.

The table lists this clone with a few counts. The chain uses TRBV5-1 and TRBJ2-1, with 7 bases identical to TRBD2. This CDR3 spans 15 amino acids. Unmatched junction bases numbered 3, after V lost 3 bases and J lost 0 bases. CDR1 is SGHRS and CDR2 is YFSETQ in the germline V gene. In DNA, the CDR3 is TGCGCCAGCAGCTGGGGGAGGGCCTCCTACAATGAGCAGTTCTTC. As protein: CASSWGRASYNEQFF.

The CDR3 DNA is TGTGCCAGCTCACTGGGACAGGGCAGGGAGACCCAGTACTTC. Protein product: CASSLGQGRETQYF. The chain links TRBV18 to TRBJ2-5, with TRBD1 matching over 9 bases. Germline V gene lookup returns CDR1 KGHSH and CDR2 LQKENI. The CDR3 covers 14 residues. With 4 bases clipped from V and 5 bases from J, the junction kept 5 bases outside the gene matches. Full variable domain (outside the CDR3, taken from reference TRBV18 and TRBJ2-5): NAGVMQNPRHLVRRRGQEARLRCSPMKGHSHVYWYRQLPEEGLKFMVYLQKENIIDESGMPKERFSAEFPKEGPSILRIQQVVRGDSAAYFCASSLGQGRETQYFGPGTRLLVL.

J is TRBJ2-7 and V is TRBV15, with D perhaps TRBD2 (6 bases). Germline V gene lookup returns CDR1 LNHNV and CDR2 YYDKDF (reference sequence). V shed 0 bases and J shed 2 bases, with 11 bases lying between them. The CDR3 sequence is 15 residues long. CDR3 nucleotides: TGTGCCACCAGCAGAGAACTAGCTGGAACCTACGAGCAGTACTTC. Encoded protein: CATSRELAGTYEQYF.

This chain connects TRBV2 to TRBJ1-1; possible D gene TRBD1, 6 bases. Germline CDR1 SNHLY, CDR2 FYNNEI. This CDR3 is 12 amino acids long. Between the trimmed V and J ends, which lost 5 bases and 6 bases, there was a span of 10 bases. The CDR3 coding sequence is TGTGCCAGCAGTTTACAGGGAGCTGAAGCTTTCTTT. Translated, it gives CASSLQGAEAFF.

The J gene is TRBJ2-3, the V gene TRBV9; 8 positions agree with TRBD1. The trim removed 3 bases at V and 4 bases at J, leaving 7 bases unmatched. Per the germline V gene, CDR1 is SGDLS and CDR2 is YYNGEE. This CDR3 contains 15 residues. CDR3 nucleotide sequence: TGTGCCAGCAGCGCGCAGGGGGCTAGGTCAGATACGCAGTATTTT. Translating it yields CASSAQGARSDTQYF.

V gene TRBV28 combines with J gene TRBJ2-3, with D possibly TRBD1 on 6 matching bases. The V end was cut by 5 bases, the J end by 1 base, with 13 bases between. Germline assignment: CDR1 MDHEN and CDR2 SYDVKM. CDR3 size: 15 residues. The CDR3 loop is CASSANYRGTDTQYF. DNA for the CDR3: TGTGCCAGCAGTGCAAATTACAGGGGCACAGATACGCAGTATTTT.

This CDR3 reads CASGLTQDGVFGTDTQYF. In DNA form, the CDR3 reads TGTGCTAGTGGTTTGACCCAAGATGGAGTTTTTGGCACAGATACGCAGTATTTT. This chain connects TRBV12-5 to TRBJ2-3; D is uncertain. V was shortened by 2 bases and J by 1 base, with 19 bases between the two germline ends. This CDR3 contains 18 residues. CDR1 is LGHNT, CDR2 FRNRAP, per germline.

The V gene is TRBV28, the J gene TRBJ1-1; D is unclear. The germline V gene has CDR1 MDHEN and CDR2 SYDVKM. The CDR3 is 12 amino acids. Trimming pared 7 bases from V and 4 bases from J, leaving 10 bases between. CDR3 residues: CASTPGGTEAFF. DNA of the CDR3: TGTGCCAGCACCCCGGGAGGCACTGAAGCTTTCTTT.

The chain combines TRBV30 with TRBJ2-3, with TRBD2 as a possible D gene (5 bases). Per the germline V gene, CDR1 is GTSNPN and CDR2 is SVGIG (reference sequence). V shed 5 bases and J shed 7 bases, with 13 bases lying between them. The CDR3 totals 12 residues. The CDR3 nucleotides read TGTGCCTGGGCTGGGAGTACGAATACGCAGTATTTT. Translated, it gives CAWAGSTNTQYF.

This clone was seen once. V is TRBV7-2 and J is TRBJ2-5; weak D call: TRBD2 (5 bases). Germline CDR1 and CDR2: SGHTA and FQGNSA. The germline V and J ends were trimmed by 5 bases and 10 bases, with 20 bases remaining between them. This CDR3 has 14 amino acids. Here the CDR3 reads CASSIIPSRGIQYF. For the CDR3, the DNA is TGTGCCAGCAGCATAATCCCGTCCCGAGGGATCCAGTACTTC.

This clone was found once. This rearrangement joins TRBV6-5 to TRBJ1-1; no reliable D call. V was shortened by 7 bases and J by 0 bases, with 9 bases between the two germline ends. Germline CDR1 reads MNHEY; CDR2 reads SVGAGI. This CDR3 comprises 13 residues. The CDR3 reads CASKEGLNTEAFF. In DNA form, the CDR3 reads TGTGCCAGCAAGGAGGGCCTGAACACTGAAGCTTTCTTT.

This clone was seen a few times. V gene TRBV7-6 combines with J gene TRBJ1-1, with D hard to call. The ends were cut back, 1 base at V and 5 bases at J, with 14 bases in the middle. The V gene's germline CDR1 is SGHVS and CDR2 FNYEAQ. The CDR3 length is 15 residues. CDR3 residues: CASSLGQTRGTEAFF. For the CDR3, the DNA is TGTGCCAGCAGCTTAGGGCAGACAAGAGGGACTGAAGCTTTCTTT.

Written as DNA, the CDR3 is TGTGCCAGCGTGCGGGGCAGGGAAGACCTCATGAACACTGAAGCTTTCTTT. Encoded protein: CASVRGREDLMNTEAFF. The chain couples TRBV2 to TRBJ1-1; D possibly corresponds to TRBD1 (5 bases). The V end lost 8 bases, the J end lost 0 bases, and 22 bases lay between the germline ends. The CDR3 sequence is 17 residues long. The V gene's germline CDR1 is SNHLY and CDR2 FYNNEI. Full variable domain (rest looked up from reference TRBV2 and TRBJ1-1): EPEVTQTPSHQVTQMGQEVILRCVPISNHLYFYWYRQILGQKVEFLVSFYNNEISEKSEIFDDQFSVERPDGSNFTLKIRSTKLEDSAMYFCASVRGREDLMNTEAFFGQGTRLTVV.

The gene calls are TRBV10-3 and TRBJ1-1; D may be TRBD1 (6 bases). The V end lost 6 bases, the J end lost 5 bases, and 13 bases lay between the germline ends. The CDR3 contains 13 residues. Per germline, CDR1 ENHRY and CDR2 SYGVKD. The CDR3 region is CAISVLGGTEAFF. DNA for the CDR3: TGTGCCATCAGCGTCTTAGGGGGAACTGAAGCTTTCTTT.

The chain uses TRBV7-9 and TRBJ2-2, with 10 bases that match TRBD1. Germline lookup yields CDR1 SEHNR and CDR2 FQNEAQ (reference sequence). This CDR3 comprises 16 residues. Germline trimming cut 5 bases from V and 2 bases from J; bases unmatched to any gene: 5. The CDR3 region is CASSDRDRGNTGELFF. The CDR3 DNA reads as TGTGCCAGCAGCGACCGGGACAGGGGTAACACCGGGGAGCTGTTTTTT.

The V call is TRBV29-1, the J call TRBJ1-2; weak D call: TRBD1 (5 bases). This CDR3 is 15 amino acids long. Trimming left V 6 bases short and J 1 base short, with 18 bases between. Per germline, CDR1 SQVTM and CDR2 ANQGSEA. The CDR3 is CSVTGTLGGNYGYTF. The CDR3 nucleotides are TGCAGCGTCACCGGGACTTTGGGGGGTAACTATGGCTACACCTTC.

V and J are TRBV25-1 and TRBJ2-1; 13 bases are a match to TRBD2. After removal of 6 bases from V and 9 bases from J, the junction contained 11 bases not matched to a gene. The CDR3 loop spans 16 amino acids. Looked up from germline, CDR1 is MGHDK and CDR2 is SYGVNS. CDR3 nucleotides: TGTGCCAGCAGAAGGACCACTAGCGGGGGGGCCGGTGAGCAGTTCTTC. Protein sequence: CASRRTTSGGAGEQFF.

The chain recombines TRBV30 with TRBJ2-1, with D tentatively TRBD2 (5 bases). This CDR3 has 13 residues. Germline CDR1 GTSNPN, CDR2 SVGIG (reference sequence). The ends were cut back, 0 bases at V and 8 bases at J, with 11 bases in the middle. DNA for the CDR3: TGTGCCTGGAGTGTACGTAGCGTCTATGAGCAGTTCTTC. This sequence encodes CAWSVRSVYEQFF.

The chain has TRBV27 and TRBJ1-4; tentatively, D is TRBD1 (5 bases). Between the trimmed V and J ends, which lost 5 bases and 4 bases, there was a span of 11 bases. From germline, CDR1 is MNHEY and CDR2 SMNVEV (reference sequence). The CDR3 has 14 residues. CDR3 in DNA: TGTGCCAGCAGTAGGGGTGGGCTTAATGAAAAACTGTTTTTT. It translates to CASSRGGLNEKLFF.